These 8 T cell receptor beta chains were sequenced from one sample in a study of cytomegalovirus exposure and HLA in healthy donors. 60 Vbeta and 13 Jbeta primers were used in PCR. Clones were read by immunoSEQ multiplex PCR, and TCRdb kept only the in-frame ones, dropping some. The listing records about 160,000 clones. The sample was PBMCs. The source of these receptors is a woman between 55 and 75 years old in good health and CMV-seronegative.

V gene TRBV5-1 combines with J gene TRBJ2-7, with 10 bases that match TRBD2. The germline V gene has CDR1 SGHRS and CDR2 YFSETQ. Germline trimming cut 0 bases from V and 6 bases from J; bases unmatched to any gene: 6. The CDR3 has 15 residues. The CDR3: CASSLVASGSPEQYF. DNA of the CDR3: TGCGCCAGCAGCTTGGTGGCTAGCGGGAGTCCCGAGCAGTACTTC.

This chain uses TRBV5-4 with TRBJ1-6, with 7 bases lining up with TRBD1. The ends lost 0 bases at V and 8 bases at J; junction bases unmatched: 5. CDR1 SGHNT and CDR2 YYREEE come from the germline V gene (reference sequence). The CDR3 is 15 amino acids. CDR3 protein: CASSLEGRGYSPLHF. The CDR3 region has the DNA TGTGCCAGCAGCTTGGAGGGCAGGGGGTATTCACCCCTCCACTTT.

The J gene is TRBJ2-3, the V gene TRBV10-1; TRBD2 might be the D (6 bases). Germline V lookup: CDR1 WNHNN, CDR2 SYGVQD (reference sequence). V lost 8 bases, J lost 1 base, and 19 bases lay in between. The CDR3 contains 16 residues. This CDR3 reads CASAMTLAEGTDTQYF. CDR3 DNA: TGCGCCAGCGCTATGACTTTAGCGGAGGGCACAGATACGCAGTATTTT.

Concerning this clone: At one boundary the junction diverges from the germline segment, which might be a read error. The chain recombines TRBV5-1 with TRBJ1-4; D is unclear. The CDR3 has 13 amino acids. From germline, CDR1 is SGHRS and CDR2 YFSETQ. The CDR3 sequence: CASSLASGEGLIF. The DNA of the CDR3 is TGCGCCAGCAGCTTGGCCTCGGGTGAGGGCCTAATCTTT.

This rearrangement joins TRBV6-4 to TRBJ2-2; TRBD1 is a possible D gene (5 bases). Germline values: CDR1 MRHNA, CDR2 SNTAGT. This CDR3 region has 16 residues. The V end lost 4 bases, the J end lost 7 bases, and 19 bases lay between the germline ends. In nucleotides, the CDR3 is TGTGCCAGCAGTGCCTCTGCTTTTCAGGGAATCGGGGAGCTGTTTTTT. The encoded protein is CASSASAFQGIGELFF.

This chain uses TRBV5-8 with TRBJ2-1, with a weak D call TRBD1 (6 bases). V dropped 0 bases and J dropped 3 bases, with 13 bases sitting between them. The length of the CDR3 is 16 residues. CDR1 SGHTS and CDR2 YDEGEE come from the germline V gene. CDR3 DNA sequence: TGTGCCAGCAGCTTGGGGGTGGGGGCCTACTACAATGAGCAGTTCTTC. The encoded protein is CASSLGVGAYYNEQFF.

The chain uses TRBV10-1 and TRBJ2-1; 10 bases are shared with TRBD2. The CDR3 has 15 amino acids. Trimming at V came to 3 bases and at J to 3 bases, leaving 2 bases not matched to a gene. Germline V gene lookup returns CDR1 WNHNN and CDR2 SYGVQD (reference sequence). CDR3 DNA: TGCGCCAGCAGTGAAACTAGCGGGGACTACAATGAGCAGTTCTTC. It codes for CASSETSGDYNEQFF.

This rearrangement joins TRBV9 to TRBJ2-7; 7 nucleotides match TRBD1. The germline gives CDR1 SGDLS, CDR2 YYNGEE. Trimming removed 2 bases from V and 2 bases from J; junction bases left unmatched: 7. This CDR3 contains 15 residues. As DNA, the CDR3 is TGTGCCAGCAGCGTCGCCGGGACAGCCCCCTACGAGCAGTACTTC. Translated, it gives CASSVAGTAPYEQYF.